This T cell receptor (beta chain) was sequenced in a study of shared T cell receptors in the human thymus. Repertoires were generated with immunoSEQ multiplex PCR, while TCRdb's copy carries only in-frame clones and drops some. Of 640,000 or so clones in the sample, approximately 89% were seen once. Trimming took off 4 bases at V and 5 bases at J, with 18 bases between the two ends. This CDR3 contains 16 residues. Germline CDR1 is SGDLS and CDR2 is YYNGEE. The same sample was also used in a study of human thymus T cells. That source reports: Corrective heart surgery yielded resections, and these provided the thymus tissue. Within thymic and blood repertoires, V and J gene usage appeared to be biased.

The rearrangement joins TRBV9 to TRBJ2-2; D perhaps matches TRBD2 (6 bases). Material: thymocytes. The receptor comes from a boy under two years old with a congenital heart defect. This CDR3 is CASSHSRGLKTGELFF. CDR3 nucleotides: TGTGCCAGCAGCCACTCCCGGGGACTTAAGACCGGGGAGCTGTTTTTT.